Below are 5 T cell receptor beta chains sequenced from a single sample in a study of blood T cell repertoires in COVID-19. TCRdb keeps only in-frame clones here, not all; method: immunoSEQ multiplex PCR. This table holds about 170,000 clones, under 85% found once. Sequenced material: peripheral blood. Source of these receptors: a man aged 60-69 years who had recovered from COVID-19.

The chain has TRBV7-9 and TRBJ2-1; a possible D gene is TRBD1 (7 bases). The germline V and J ends were trimmed by 5 bases and 8 bases, with 13 bases remaining between them. CDR1 and CDR2 (germline): SEHNR, FQNEAQ (reference sequence). The CDR3 length is 13 residues. The CDR3 DNA follows: TGTGCCAGCAGCCGACAGGGAGGTGATGAGCAGTTCTTC. It yields the protein CASSRQGGDEQFF.

The chain joins TRBV6-5 to TRBJ1-2; D is unresolved. The length of the CDR3 is 11 residues. Germline-derived CDR1 and CDR2 are MNHEY and SVGAGI. Trimming shortened V by 8 bases and J by 2 bases, and 6 bases separated the two germline ends. CDR3 residues: CASFMNYGYTF. For the CDR3, the DNA is TGTGCCAGCTTCATGAACTATGGCTACACCTTC.

This clone appeared a single time. The V and J genes are TRBV6-5 and TRBJ1-1; 7 bases are a match to TRBD1. The V segment lost 6 bases and the J segment 1 base; nucleotides outside the gene matches: 8. CDR1 and CDR2 (germline): MNHEY, SVGAGI. This CDR3 has 15 residues. The CDR3 DNA reads as TGTGCCAGCAGCGCTCAGACAGGGTCGAACACTGAAGCTTTCTTT. Encoded protein: CASSAQTGSNTEAFF.

This chain joins TRBV6-5 and TRBJ1-3; 8 bases line up with TRBD1. This CDR3 spans 16 amino acids. V lost 2 bases to trimming and J lost 2 bases; unmatched junction nucleotides: 5. The germline CDR1 and CDR2 sequences are MNHEY and SVGAGI. The CDR3 region is CASSYGGTGTGNTIYF. The DNA for the CDR3 is TGTGCCAGCAGTTACGGAGGGACAGGCACTGGAAACACCATATATTTT.

The CDR3 spells CASSLRGQVAEAFF. The CDR3 DNA follows: TGTGCCAGCAGCTTGAGGGGGCAAGTCGCTGAAGCTTTCTTT. The chain uses TRBV7-2 and TRBJ1-1; 7 nucleotides align to TRBD1. V was pared by 3 bases and J by 6 bases, with 7 bases of the junction left unmatched. Germline V gene data show CDR1 as SGHTA and CDR2 as FQGNSA. The CDR3 sequence is 14 residues long.